This T cell receptor beta chain was profiled in a study of T cell changes during pregnancy in multiple sclerosis. The table came from immunoSEQ multiplex PCR; TCRdb's copy has only in-frame clones and leaves some out. The sample consists of around 80,000 clones, about 92% of them appearing once. The origin of this receptor is a female donor with multiple sclerosis, enrolled in a pregnancy study. The sequences come from peripheral blood, collected before pregnancy.

CDR3: CASSILEGPEPQHF. DNA of the CDR3: TGTGCCAGTAGTATCCTGGAGGGTCCGGAGCCCCAGCATTTT. This chain joins TRBV19 and TRBJ1-5; no reliable D call. Germline V lookup: CDR1 LNHDA, CDR2 SQIVND (reference sequence). The ends were cut back, 3 bases at V and 8 bases at J, with 14 bases in the middle. This CDR3 contains 14 residues.